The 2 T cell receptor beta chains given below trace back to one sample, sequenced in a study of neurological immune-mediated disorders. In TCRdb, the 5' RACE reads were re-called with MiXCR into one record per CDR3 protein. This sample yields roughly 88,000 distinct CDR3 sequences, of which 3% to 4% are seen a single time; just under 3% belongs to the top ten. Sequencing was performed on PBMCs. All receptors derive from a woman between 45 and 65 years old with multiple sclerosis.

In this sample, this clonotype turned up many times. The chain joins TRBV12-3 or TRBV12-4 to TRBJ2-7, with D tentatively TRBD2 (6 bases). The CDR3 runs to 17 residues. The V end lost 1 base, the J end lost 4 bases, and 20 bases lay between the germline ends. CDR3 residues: CASSLGRAAGGWYEQYF. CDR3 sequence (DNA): TGTGCCAGCAGTTTAGGCAGGGCAGCCGGGGGTTGGTACGAGCAGTACTTC.

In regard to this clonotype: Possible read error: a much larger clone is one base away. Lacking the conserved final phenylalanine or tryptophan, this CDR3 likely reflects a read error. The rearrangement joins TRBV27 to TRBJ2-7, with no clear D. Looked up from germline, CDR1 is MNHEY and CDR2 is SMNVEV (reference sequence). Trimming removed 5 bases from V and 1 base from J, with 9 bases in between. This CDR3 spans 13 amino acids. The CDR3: CASSTGRSYEQYI. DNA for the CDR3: TGTGCCAGCAGTACCGGACGTTCCTACGAGCAGTACATC.